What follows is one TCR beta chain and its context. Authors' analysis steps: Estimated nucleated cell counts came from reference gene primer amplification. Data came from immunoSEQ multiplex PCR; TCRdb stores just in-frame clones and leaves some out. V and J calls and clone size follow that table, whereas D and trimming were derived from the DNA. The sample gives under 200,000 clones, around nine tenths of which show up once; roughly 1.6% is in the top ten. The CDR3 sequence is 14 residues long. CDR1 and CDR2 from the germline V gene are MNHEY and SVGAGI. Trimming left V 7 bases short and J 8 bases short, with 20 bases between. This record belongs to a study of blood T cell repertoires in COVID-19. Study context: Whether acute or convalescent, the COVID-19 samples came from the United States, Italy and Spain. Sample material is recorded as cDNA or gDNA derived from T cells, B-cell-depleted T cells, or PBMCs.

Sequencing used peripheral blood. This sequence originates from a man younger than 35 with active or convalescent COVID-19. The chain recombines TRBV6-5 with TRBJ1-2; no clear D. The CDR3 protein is CASTPGLPRGGYTF. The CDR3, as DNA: TGTGCCAGCACCCCGGGTTTACCCAGAGGCGGCTACACCTTC.